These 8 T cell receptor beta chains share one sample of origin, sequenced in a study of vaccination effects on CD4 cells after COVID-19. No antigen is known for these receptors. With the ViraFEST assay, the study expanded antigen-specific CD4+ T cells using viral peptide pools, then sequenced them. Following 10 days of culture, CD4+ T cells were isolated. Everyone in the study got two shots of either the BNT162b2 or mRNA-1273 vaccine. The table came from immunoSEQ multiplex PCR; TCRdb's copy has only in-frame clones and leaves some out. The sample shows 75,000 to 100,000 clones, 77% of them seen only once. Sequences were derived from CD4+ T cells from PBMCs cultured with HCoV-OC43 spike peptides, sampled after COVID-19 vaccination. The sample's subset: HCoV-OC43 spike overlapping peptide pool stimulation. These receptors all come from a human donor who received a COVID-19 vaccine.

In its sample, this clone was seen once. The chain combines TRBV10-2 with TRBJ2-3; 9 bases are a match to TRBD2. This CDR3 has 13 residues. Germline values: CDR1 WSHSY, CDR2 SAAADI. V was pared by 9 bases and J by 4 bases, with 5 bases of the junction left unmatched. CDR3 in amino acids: CASVRGGPDTQYF. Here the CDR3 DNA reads TGCGCCAGTGTGCGGGGGGGCCCAGATACGCAGTATTTT.

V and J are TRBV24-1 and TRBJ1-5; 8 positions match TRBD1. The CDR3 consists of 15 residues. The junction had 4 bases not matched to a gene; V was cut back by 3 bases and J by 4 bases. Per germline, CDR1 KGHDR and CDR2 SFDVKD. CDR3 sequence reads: CATSDHTGGNQPQHF. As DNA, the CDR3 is TGTGCCACCAGTGATCATACAGGGGGGAATCAGCCCCAGCATTTT.

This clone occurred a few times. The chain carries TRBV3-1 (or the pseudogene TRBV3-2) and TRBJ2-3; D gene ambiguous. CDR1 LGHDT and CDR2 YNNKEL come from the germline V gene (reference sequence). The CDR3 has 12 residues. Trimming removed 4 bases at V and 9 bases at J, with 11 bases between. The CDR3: CASSLNALTQYF. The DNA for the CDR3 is TGTGCCAGCAGCCTTAACGCCTTGACGCAGTATTTT.

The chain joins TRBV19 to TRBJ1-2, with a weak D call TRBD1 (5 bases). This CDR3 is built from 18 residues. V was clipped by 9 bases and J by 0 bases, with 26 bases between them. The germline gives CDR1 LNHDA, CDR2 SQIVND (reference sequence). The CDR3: CASSHQGPRENANYGYTF. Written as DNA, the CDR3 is TGTGCCAGCTCACACCAGGGACCGAGGGAAAACGCTAACTATGGCTACACCTTC. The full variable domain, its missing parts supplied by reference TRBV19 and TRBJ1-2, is DGGITQSPKYLFRKEGQNVTLSCEQNLNHDAMYWYRQDPGQGLRLIYYSQIVNDFQKGDIAEGYSVSREKKESFPLTVTSAQKNPTAFYLCASSHQGPRENANYGYTFGSGTRLTVV.

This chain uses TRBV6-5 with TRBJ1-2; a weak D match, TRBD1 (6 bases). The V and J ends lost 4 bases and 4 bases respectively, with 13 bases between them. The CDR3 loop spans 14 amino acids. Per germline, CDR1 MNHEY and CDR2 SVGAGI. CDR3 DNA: TGTGCCAGCAGTTCAGGGGTTCAGAGCTATGGCTACACCTTC. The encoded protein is CASSSGVQSYGYTF.

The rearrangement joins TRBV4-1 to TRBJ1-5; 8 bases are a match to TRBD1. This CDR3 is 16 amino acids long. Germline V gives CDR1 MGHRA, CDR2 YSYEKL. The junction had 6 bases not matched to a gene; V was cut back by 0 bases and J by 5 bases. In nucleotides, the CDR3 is TGCGCCAGCAGCCAAGAAAGGCAGGGGGCAGATCAGCCCCAGCATTTT. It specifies CASSQERQGADQPQHF.

CDR3 nucleotides: TGCAGCCTACTAGGGGGGGGGCGTGAGACCCAGTACTTC. Protein product: CSLLGGGRETQYF. The genes are TRBV29-1 and TRBJ2-5; D might be TRBD2 (7 bases). This CDR3 comprises 13 residues. Germline V gene data show CDR1 as SQVTM and CDR2 as ANQGSEA. The germline V and J ends were trimmed by 8 bases and 5 bases, with 18 bases remaining between them.

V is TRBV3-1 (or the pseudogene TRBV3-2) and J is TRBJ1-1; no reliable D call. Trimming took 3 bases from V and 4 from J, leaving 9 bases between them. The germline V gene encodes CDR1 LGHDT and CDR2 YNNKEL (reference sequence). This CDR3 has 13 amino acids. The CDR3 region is CASSHRRATEAFF. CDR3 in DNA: TGTGCCAGCAGCCATAGGAGGGCCACTGAAGCTTTCTTT.